This TCR beta chain was documented in a study of graft-versus-host responses after intestinal transplantation. The germline V gene encodes CDR1 MDHEN and CDR2 SYDVKM. Trimming took 6 bases from V and 4 from J, leaving 12 bases between them. This CDR3 is 13 amino acids long. This clone has only one observation. Method: immunoSEQ multiplex PCR; TCRdb's copy keeps in-frame clones and lacks some. Of around 25,000 clones listed, approximately 85% are singletons. The sequencing used PBMCs, collected around 460 days after intestinal transplant. The receptor was isolated from a human patient who received an intestinal transplant, so some T cells may come from the graft donor. The chain employs TRBV28 and TRBJ1-2; D might be TRBD1 (5 bases). The CDR3 sequence is CASRLDSTYGYTF. The CDR3 DNA reads TGTGCCAGCAGACTCGACAGTACCTATGGCTACACCTTC.